This TCR beta chain emerged from a study of blood T cell repertoires in COVID-19. With regard to this clone: One end of the junction fails to match germline, which may point to a read error.

Produced via immunoSEQ multiplex PCR; TCRdb's table is partial and in-frame only. The sample includes roughly 410,000 clones, about nine tenths of them seen just once. The CDR3 is 14 amino acids. Germline assignment: CDR1 SSHAT and CDR2 FNYEAQ (reference sequence). This clonotype was obtained from a middle-aged woman with COVID-19, enrolled during active disease. Sample: peripheral blood. This chain links TRBV7-7 with TRBJ2-7; the match to TRBD1 covers 7 bases. The CDR3 DNA sequence: TGTGCTAGCAGCCCTAGACAGGGAAACTACGAGCAGTACTTC. It encodes CASSPRQGNYEQYF.